The source of this T cell receptor beta chain is a study of T cell repertoires in cytomegalovirus infection. Study-wide points: There were HLA-C-restricted CMV-specific TCR beta clonotypes dominating the ex vivo response.

TCRdb ran MiXCR on the reads and lists one entry per CDR3 protein. Among about 250,000 distinct CDR3 sequences listed, 9% to 15% were seen once. CDR3 length: 15 residues. Germline trimming cut 6 bases from V and 8 bases from J; bases unmatched to any gene: 6. Germline values: CDR1 MNHEY, CDR2 SVGEGT. A few counts support this clonotype. As yet, its antigen is unknown. The sequencing input was PBMCs. The sequence came from a human donor in good health (CMV status not recorded). Some clones in this sample may be carry-over from other donors' samples. The chain recombines TRBV6-2 or TRBV6-3 with TRBJ2-3; 15 bases are a match to TRBD2. The CDR3 DNA reads TGTGCCAGCAGGCGGACTAGCGGGAGGGCCGCTACGCAGTATTTT. Its translation: CASRRTSGRAATQYF.